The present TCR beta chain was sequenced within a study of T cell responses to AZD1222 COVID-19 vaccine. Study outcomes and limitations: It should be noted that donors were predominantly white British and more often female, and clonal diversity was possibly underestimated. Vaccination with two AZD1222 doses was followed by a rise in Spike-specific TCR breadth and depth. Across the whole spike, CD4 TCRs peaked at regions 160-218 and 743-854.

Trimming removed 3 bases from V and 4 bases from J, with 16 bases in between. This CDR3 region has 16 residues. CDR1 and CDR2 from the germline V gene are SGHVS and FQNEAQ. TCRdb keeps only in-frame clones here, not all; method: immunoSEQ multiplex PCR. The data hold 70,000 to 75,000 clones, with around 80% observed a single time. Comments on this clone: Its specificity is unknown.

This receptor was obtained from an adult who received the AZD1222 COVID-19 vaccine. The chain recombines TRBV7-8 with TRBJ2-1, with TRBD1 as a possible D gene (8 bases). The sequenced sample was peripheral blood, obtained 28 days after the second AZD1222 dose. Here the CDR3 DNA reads TGTGCCAGCAGCTTTGGGGGGGACAGGCGTTACAATGAGCAGTTCTTC. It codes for CASSFGGDRRYNEQFF.